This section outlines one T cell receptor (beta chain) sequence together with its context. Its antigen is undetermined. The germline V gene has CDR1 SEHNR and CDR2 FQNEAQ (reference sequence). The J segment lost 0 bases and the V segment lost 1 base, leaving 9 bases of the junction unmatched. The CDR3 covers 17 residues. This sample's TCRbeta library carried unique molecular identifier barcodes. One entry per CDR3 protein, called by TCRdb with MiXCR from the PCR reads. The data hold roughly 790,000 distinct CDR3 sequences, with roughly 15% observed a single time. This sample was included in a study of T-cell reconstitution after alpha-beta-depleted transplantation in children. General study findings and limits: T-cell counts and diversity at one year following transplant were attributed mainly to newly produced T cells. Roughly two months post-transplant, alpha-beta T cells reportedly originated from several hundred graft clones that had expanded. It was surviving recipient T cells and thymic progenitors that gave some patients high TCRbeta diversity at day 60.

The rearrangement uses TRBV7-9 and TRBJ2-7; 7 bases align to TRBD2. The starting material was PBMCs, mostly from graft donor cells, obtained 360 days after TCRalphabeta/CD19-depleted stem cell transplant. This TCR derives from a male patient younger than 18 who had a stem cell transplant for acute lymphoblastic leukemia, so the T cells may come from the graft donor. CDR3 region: CASSLDASGGVSYEQYF. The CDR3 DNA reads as TGTGCCAGCAGCTTAGATGCTAGCGGTGGGGTCTCCTACGAGCAGTACTTC.